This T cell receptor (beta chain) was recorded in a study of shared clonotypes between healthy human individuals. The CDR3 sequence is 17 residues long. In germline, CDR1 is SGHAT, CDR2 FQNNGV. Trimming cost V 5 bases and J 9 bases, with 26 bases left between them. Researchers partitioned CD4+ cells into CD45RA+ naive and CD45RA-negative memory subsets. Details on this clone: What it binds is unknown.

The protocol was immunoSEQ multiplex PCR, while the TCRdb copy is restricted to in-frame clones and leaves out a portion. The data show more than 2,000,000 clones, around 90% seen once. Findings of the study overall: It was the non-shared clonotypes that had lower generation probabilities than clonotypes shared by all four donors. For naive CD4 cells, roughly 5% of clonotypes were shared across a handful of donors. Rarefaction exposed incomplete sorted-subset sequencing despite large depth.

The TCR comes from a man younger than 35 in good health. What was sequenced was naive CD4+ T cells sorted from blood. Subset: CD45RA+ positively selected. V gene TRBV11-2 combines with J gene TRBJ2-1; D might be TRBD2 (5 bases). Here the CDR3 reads CASSAQAPASLAGEQFF. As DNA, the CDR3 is TGTGCCAGCAGCGCCCAGGCGCCTGCGTCCCTAGCCGGTGAGCAGTTCTTC.